This TCR beta chain comes out of a study of blood T cell repertoires in COVID-19. Profiling relied on immunoSEQ multiplex PCR, and the TCRdb table lists in-frame clones only, not all of them. The data hold around 220,000 clones, with around 86% observed a single time. This clone was recorded a few times. Germline V gene data show CDR1 as LNHDA and CDR2 as SQIVND (reference sequence). The ends were cut back, 5 bases at V and 8 bases at J, with 9 bases in the middle. CDR3 length: 11 amino acids. Sequenced sample: peripheral blood. The clonotype was recovered from a human donor in a cohort sampled during active COVID-19. This chain uses TRBV19 with TRBJ1-2; tentative D call: TRBD1 (6 bases). In DNA, the CDR3 is TGTGCCAGTAGTCTCAGGGGCGGCTACACCTTC. Translating it yields CASSLRGGYTF.